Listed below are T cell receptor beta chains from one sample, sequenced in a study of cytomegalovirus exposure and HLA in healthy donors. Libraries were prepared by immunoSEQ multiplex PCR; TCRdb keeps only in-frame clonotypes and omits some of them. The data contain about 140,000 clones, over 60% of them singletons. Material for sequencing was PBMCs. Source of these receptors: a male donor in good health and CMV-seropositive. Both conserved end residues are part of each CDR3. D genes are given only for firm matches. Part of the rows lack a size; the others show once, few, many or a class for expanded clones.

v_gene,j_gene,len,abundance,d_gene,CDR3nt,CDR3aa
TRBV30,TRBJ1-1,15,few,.,TGTGCCTGGACTGCCGACGACAGGTCGAGCGTGGAAGCTTTCTTT,CAWTADDRSSVEAFF
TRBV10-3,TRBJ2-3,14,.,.,TGTGCCATCAGTGGAGTTGAGTTCGCAGATACGCAGTATTTT,CAISGVEFADTQYF
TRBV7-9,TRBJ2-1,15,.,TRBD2,TGTGCCAGCAGCCAAAGCGGGGGCTCCTACAATGAGCAGTTCTTC,CASSQSGGSYNEQFF
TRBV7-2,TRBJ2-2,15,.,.,TGTGCCAGCAGCTTCCCCGGGACTCGCACCGGGGAGCTGTTTTTT,CASSFPGTRTGELFF
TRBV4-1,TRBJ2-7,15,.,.,TGCGCCAGCAGCCAAGATCGGCACAGCTCCTACGAGCAGTACTTC,CASSQDRHSSYEQYF
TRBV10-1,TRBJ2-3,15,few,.,TGCGCCAGCAGTGAGGGGAGACCTTCCACAGATACGCAGTATTTT,CASSEGRPSTDTQYF
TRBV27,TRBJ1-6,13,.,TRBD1,TGTGCCAGCCGACAGGGGGTCAATTCACCCCTCCACTTT,CASRQGVNSPLHF
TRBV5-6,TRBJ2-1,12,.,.,TGTGCCAGCAGCTCGGGCGGGTATGAGCAGTTCTTC,CASSSGGYEQFF
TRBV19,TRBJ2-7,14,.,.,TGTGCCAGTAGCGACCGGGGTGGATACTACGAGCAGTACTTC,CASSDRGGYYEQYF
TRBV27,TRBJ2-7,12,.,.,TGTGCCAGCAGTTTTCTAGGCTACGAGCAGTACTTC,CASSFLGYEQYF
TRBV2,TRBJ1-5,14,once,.,TGTGCCAGCGGTGGACAGTATAGCAATCAGCCCCAGCATTTT,CASGGQYSNQPQHF
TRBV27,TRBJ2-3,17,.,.,TGTGCCAGCAGTTTATATGTTCCGGGGAACGGGGCAGATACGCAGTATTTT,CASSLYVPGNGADTQYF